The 10 T cell receptor beta chains reported below all come from one sample, sequenced in a study of blood T cell repertoires in COVID-19 (dated by TCRdb to 2019 to 2021). Library generation was performed with the immunoSEQ multiplex PCR assay. This is the immuneACCESS table as TCRdb keeps it, with only in-frame sequences that have V and J called. A part of the clones is gone; compared with another copy, unresolved V genes explain less than half, and the rest is unexplained. The sample table shows 220,000 or so clones, and 80% to 95% are seen once. Clones ranked in the top ten supply 0.82% of the sample. Sequenced sample: peripheral blood. These receptors were collected from a man aged 60-69 years with COVID-19, enrolled during active disease.

Only one count was recorded for this clone. This sequence joins TRBV30 and TRBJ2-2, with 13 bases identical to TRBD2. The CDR3 is 16 residues long. CDR1 and CDR2 (germline): GTSNPN, SVGIG (reference sequence). V gave up 3 bases and J gave up 0 bases; unmatched junction bases: 1. The CDR3 sequence: CAWRGLAGSNTGELFF. The CDR3 DNA reads as TGTGCCTGGAGGGGACTAGCGGGGTCGAACACCGGGGAGCTGTTTTTT.

To note about this clone: The sample carries other DNA sequences with the same CDR3. The chain recombines TRBV9 with TRBJ2-1; D remains ambiguous. This CDR3 has 11 amino acids. Trimming left V 1 base short and J 6 bases short, with 2 bases between. Germline lookup yields CDR1 SGDLS and CDR2 YYNGEE. CDR3 region: CASSVRNEQFF. In DNA, the CDR3 is TGTGCCAGCAGCGTACGCAATGAGCAGTTCTTC.

In this sample, this clone turned up once. The chain recombines TRBV6-6 with TRBJ2-6; 8 bases match TRBD1. This CDR3 region has 20 residues. Losses at the gene ends were 5 bases for V and 0 bases for J; bases not matched to a gene: 15. Germline V gives CDR1 MNHNY, CDR2 SVGAGI (reference sequence). The CDR3 spells CASSLNTRTGLYSGANVLTF. The CDR3 nucleotides read TGTGCCAGCAGTCTCAATACGCGGACAGGGCTTTACTCTGGGGCCAACGTCCTGACTTTC.

Remarks on this clone: In the same sample, other DNA sequences code for this CDR3. This chain uses TRBV20-1 with TRBJ1-1; D is possibly TRBD1 (6 bases). With 3 bases removed from V and 7 bases from J, the gap between germline ends came to 9 bases. The CDR3 has 11 residues. CDR1 and CDR2 (germline): DFQATT, SNEGSKA (reference sequence). The CDR3 reads CSASGGGEAFF. The CDR3 bases are TGCAGTGCTAGTGGAGGGGGTGAAGCTTTCTTT.

The CDR3 loop is CASSRLGGWDTEAFF. The DNA for the CDR3 is TGTGCCAGCAGTAGGCTTGGAGGGTGGGACACTGAAGCTTTCTTT. This chain connects TRBV28 to TRBJ1-1; D gene ambiguous. The germline gives CDR1 MDHEN, CDR2 SYDVKM. Trimming removed 5 bases from V and 3 bases from J, with 16 bases in between. CDR3 length: 15 residues. Filled out from reference TRBV28 and TRBJ1-1, the complete variable domain reads DVKVTQSSRYLVKRTGEKVFLECVQDMDHENMFWYRQDPGLGLRLIYFSYDVKMKEKGDIPEGYSVSREKKERFSLILESASTNQTSMYLCASSRLGGWDTEAFFGQGTRLTVV.

A few counts support this clone. V gene TRBV19 combines with J gene TRBJ2-3; 8 bases agree with TRBD2. The CDR3 runs 16 residues. Losses at the gene ends were 4 bases for V and 9 bases for J; bases not matched to a gene: 15. Germline V gives CDR1 LNHDA, CDR2 SQIVND (reference sequence). This CDR3 is CASSNQREFAQATQYF. CDR3 bases: TGTGCCAGTAGTAACCAGCGGGAGTTCGCACAGGCCACGCAGTATTTT.

The gene calls are TRBV7-9 and TRBJ2-3, with 10 bases lining up with TRBD1. This CDR3 has 15 residues. Germline V lookup: CDR1 SEHNR, CDR2 FQNEAQ (reference sequence). With V trimmed by 5 bases and J by 5 bases, 7 bases remained unmatched. The CDR3 here is CASSARDRGVDTQYF. For the CDR3, the DNA is TGTGCCAGCAGCGCCCGGGACAGGGGTGTAGATACGCAGTATTTT.

V and J are TRBV11-2 and TRBJ2-3; D ambiguous. CDR1 and CDR2 (germline): SGHAT, FQNNGV. V lost 4 bases, J lost 2 bases, and 13 bases lay in between. The CDR3 has 15 amino acids. CDR3 coding DNA: TGTGCCAGCAGCTCCCTCACAGCCGCCACAGATACGCAGTATTTT. Protein product: CASSSLTAATDTQYF. Combining the CDR3 with reference TRBV11-2 and TRBJ2-3 gives the whole variable domain EAGVAQSPRYKIIEKRQSVAFWCNPISGHATLYWYQQILGQGPKLLIQFQNNGVVDDSQLPKDRFSAERLKGVDSTLKIQPAKLEDSAVYLCASSSLTAATDTQYFGPGTRLTVL.

The chain has TRBV27 and TRBJ2-2, with D maybe TRBD1 (6 bases). The CDR3 length is 16 residues. Trimming took off 4 bases at V and 2 bases at J, with 14 bases between the two ends. The germline CDR1 and CDR2 sequences are MNHEY and SMNVEV (reference sequence). CDR3 region: CASSSRQELNTGELFF. The CDR3 DNA reads TGTGCCAGCAGTTCCCGACAGGAGCTAAACACCGGGGAGCTGTTTTTT.

The chain is built from TRBV5-1 and TRBJ1-1, with D possibly TRBD1 on 5 matching bases. In germline, CDR1 is SGHRS, CDR2 YFSETQ. Trimming cost V 5 bases and J 0 bases, with 11 bases left between them. The CDR3 contains 14 residues. CDR3 bases: TGCGCCAGCAGAGACCAGGACATGAACACTGAAGCTTTCTTT. Protein: CASRDQDMNTEAFF.